This TCR beta chain was sequenced in a study of CD8+CD57+ T cells in acquired aplastic anemia. Background on the study: About 3 ug was the average amount of DNA from sorted CD4+ and CD8+ cells.

The template for TCR beta VDJ and CDR3 sequence profiling was genomic DNA. One entry per CDR3 protein, called by TCRdb with MiXCR from the reads. The sample contains about 190,000 distinct CDR3 sequences, around 65% of which appear only once. Points on this clonotype: Antigen specificity is unknown.

Study outcomes and limitations: Both patients and controls carried the same twenty-nine CD8+ CDR3 sequences. Controls did not differ significantly from patients in CD8+ Simpson's diversity.

The V gene lost 5 bases and the J gene lost 4 bases, with 9 bases spanning the gap. The CDR3 consists of 12 residues. Germline assignment: CDR1 SGHTA and CDR2 FQGNSA. The gene calls are TRBV7-2 and TRBJ2-7, with D possibly being TRBD1 (6 bases). The sample taken for sequencing was sorted CD4+, CD8+, or CD8+CD57+ T cells (not recorded which) from PBMCs. The clonotype was recovered from a human donor with severe aplastic anemia or a healthy control (not recorded which). The CDR3 DNA reads as TGTGCCAGCAGCACAACAGGGTACGAGCAGTACTTC. It encodes CASSTTGYEQYF. The whole variable domain, remainder taken from reference TRBV7-2 and TRBJ2-7, is GAGVSQSPSNKVTEKGKDVELRCDPISGHTALYWYRQSLGQGLEFLIYFQGNSAPDKSGLPSDRFSAERTGGSVSTLTIQRTQQEDSAVYLCASSTTGYEQYFGPGTRLTVT.